This T cell receptor (beta chain) was sequenced during a study of CXCR3-negative and CXCR3-positive naive CD8 T cells. Researchers prepared the TRB cDNA libraries using 5' RACE with UMI labels. TCRdb reprocessed the 5' RACE reads and stores each CDR3 protein as one record, lacking DNA. Across about 9,600 distinct CDR3 sequences, the top ten clones capture approximately 0.99% of the sample. Study-wide points: Sequencing showed both naive subsets with comparably high diversity, and memory CD8+ cells much lower.

Considering frequency, this clonotype is medium-sized. What it recognizes is unknown. Germline V gives CDR1 MNHNY, CDR2 SVGAGI (reference sequence). The CDR3 has 15 residues. The chain carries TRBV6-6 and TRBJ1-1; TCRdb's D gene call, TRBD1, goes unchecked for lack of DNA. Sequencing was done on a sample of naive CXCR3- CD8+ T cells from blood. As to subset: CD45RO-CCR7+CD27+CD95- naive CD8+ T cells lacking CXCR3 (TNR3-). This TCR was sampled from a human donor in good health. Some clones in this sample may be carry-over from other donors' samples. The CDR3 loop reads CASSWADSGGSEAFF.